This TCR beta chain stems from a study of blood T cell repertoires in COVID-19. Across the study: Specimens from acute and convalescent COVID-19 originated in the United States, Italy and Spain. Sample material is recorded as cDNA or gDNA derived from T cells, B-cell-depleted T cells, or PBMCs.

Generated by immunoSEQ multiplex PCR, the TCRdb table keeps only in-frame clones and is missing some. The sample has over 300,000 clones, roughly 89% seen once. Unmatched junction bases numbered 14, after V lost 0 bases and J lost 5 bases. CDR1 and CDR2 (germline): KGHSH, LQKENI. This CDR3 comprises 18 residues. Sequenced material: peripheral blood. This TCR came from a man between 18 and 35 years old with active or convalescent COVID-19. The V call is TRBV18, the J call TRBJ2-5; TRBD2 aligns across 8 bases. CDR3 protein: CASSPPGLTSGNGETQYF. CDR3 sequence (DNA): TGTGCCAGCTCACCACCAGGTTTAACTAGCGGTAATGGGGAGACCCAGTACTTC. The complete variable domain, with remaining parts taken from reference TRBV18 and TRBJ2-5, reads NAGVMQNPRHLVRRRGQEARLRCSPMKGHSHVYWYRQLPEEGLKFMVYLQKENIIDESGMPKERFSAEFPKEGPSILRIQQVVRGDSAAYFCASSPPGLTSGNGETQYFGPGTRLLVL.